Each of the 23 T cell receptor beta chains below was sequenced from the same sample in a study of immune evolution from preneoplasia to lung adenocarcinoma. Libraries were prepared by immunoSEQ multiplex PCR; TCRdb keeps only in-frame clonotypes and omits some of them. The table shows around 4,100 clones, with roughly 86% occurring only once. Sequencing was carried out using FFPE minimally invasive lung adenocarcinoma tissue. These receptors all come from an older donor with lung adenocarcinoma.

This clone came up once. CDR3 DNA sequence: TGTGCCAGCGATATACAGGGAGGCCAGCCCCAGCATTTT. Residues: CASDIQGGQPQHF. The chain combines TRBV19 with TRBJ1-5, with TRBD1 as a possible D gene (6 bases). V was clipped by 9 bases and J by 7 bases, with 16 bases between them. This CDR3 is built from 13 residues. Germline loops: CDR1 LNHDA, CDR2 SQIVND (reference sequence).

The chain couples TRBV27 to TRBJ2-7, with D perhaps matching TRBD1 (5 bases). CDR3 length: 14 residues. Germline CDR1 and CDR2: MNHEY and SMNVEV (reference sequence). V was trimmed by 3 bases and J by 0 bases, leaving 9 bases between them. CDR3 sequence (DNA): TGTGCCAGCAGTTTTAGGCAGGGCTCCTACGAGCAGTACTTC. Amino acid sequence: CASSFRQGSYEQYF.

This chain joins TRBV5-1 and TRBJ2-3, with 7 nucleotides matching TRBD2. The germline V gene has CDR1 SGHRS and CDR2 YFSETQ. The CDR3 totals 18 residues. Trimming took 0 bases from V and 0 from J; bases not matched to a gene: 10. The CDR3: CASSLERLAVSSTDTQYF. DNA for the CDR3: TGCGCCAGCAGCTTGGAAAGGCTAGCGGTCTCTAGCACAGATACGCAGTATTTT.

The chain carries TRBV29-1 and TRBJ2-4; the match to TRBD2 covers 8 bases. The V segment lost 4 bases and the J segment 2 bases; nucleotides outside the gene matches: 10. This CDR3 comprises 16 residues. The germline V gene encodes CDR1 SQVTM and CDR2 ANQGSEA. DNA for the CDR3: TGCAGCGTTGCCACGGGGGGGGGTAGGTCCAAAAACATTCAGTACTTC. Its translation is CSVATGGGRSKNIQYF.

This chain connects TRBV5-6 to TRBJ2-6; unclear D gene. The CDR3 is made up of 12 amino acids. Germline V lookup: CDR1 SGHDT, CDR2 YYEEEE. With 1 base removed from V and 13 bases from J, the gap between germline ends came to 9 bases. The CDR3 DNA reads TGTGCCAGCAGCTTGAGGGAACTGGTCCTGACTTTC. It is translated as CASSLRELVLTF.

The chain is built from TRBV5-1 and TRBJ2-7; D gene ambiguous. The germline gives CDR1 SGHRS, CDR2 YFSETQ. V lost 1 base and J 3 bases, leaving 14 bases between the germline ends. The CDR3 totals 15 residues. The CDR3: CASSLSGQLGYEQYF. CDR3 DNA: TGCGCCAGCAGCTTGTCAGGCCAGCTAGGCTACGAGCAGTACTTC.

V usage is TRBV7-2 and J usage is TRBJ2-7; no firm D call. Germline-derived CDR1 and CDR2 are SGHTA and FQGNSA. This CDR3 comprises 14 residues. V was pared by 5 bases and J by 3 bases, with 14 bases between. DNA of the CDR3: TGTGCCAGCAGCCCTCCTGGCCGGTTCTACGAGCAGTACTTC. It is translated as CASSPPGRFYEQYF.

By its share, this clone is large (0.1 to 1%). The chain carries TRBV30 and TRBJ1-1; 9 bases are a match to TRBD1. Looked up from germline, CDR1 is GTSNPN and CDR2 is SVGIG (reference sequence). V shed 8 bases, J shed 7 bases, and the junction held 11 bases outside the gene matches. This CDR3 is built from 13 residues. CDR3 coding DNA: TGTGCCGGCCTTCCGGACAGGGGACATGAAGCTTTCTTT. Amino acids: CAGLPDRGHEAFF.

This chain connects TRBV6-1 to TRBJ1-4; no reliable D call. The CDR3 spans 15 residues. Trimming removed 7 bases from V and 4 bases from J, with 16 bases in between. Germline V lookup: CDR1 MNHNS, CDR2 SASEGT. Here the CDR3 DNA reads TGTGCCAGCATTAAAAGCGGGCTTAATAATGAAAAACTGTTTTTT. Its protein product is CASIKSGLNNEKLFF.

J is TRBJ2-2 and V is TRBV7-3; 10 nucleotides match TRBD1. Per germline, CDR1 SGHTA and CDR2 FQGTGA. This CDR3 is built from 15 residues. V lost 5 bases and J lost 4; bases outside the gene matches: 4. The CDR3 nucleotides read TGTGCCAGCAGCCAGACAGGGGGCAGCACCGGGGAGCTGTTTTTT. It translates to CASSQTGGSTGELFF.

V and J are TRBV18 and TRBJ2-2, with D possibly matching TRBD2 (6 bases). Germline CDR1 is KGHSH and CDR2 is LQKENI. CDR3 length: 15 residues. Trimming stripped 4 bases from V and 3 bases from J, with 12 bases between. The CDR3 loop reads CASSRGELYTGELFF. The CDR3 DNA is TGTGCCAGCTCACGCGGGGAACTTTACACCGGGGAGCTGTTTTTT.

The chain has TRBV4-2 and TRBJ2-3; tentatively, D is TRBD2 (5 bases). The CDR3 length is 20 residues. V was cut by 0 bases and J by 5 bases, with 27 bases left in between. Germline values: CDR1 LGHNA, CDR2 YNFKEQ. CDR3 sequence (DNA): TGTGCCAGCAGCCAAGACTGGACCTACGGTGGGAGAGCGACCCGAGATACGCAGTATTTT. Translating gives CASSQDWTYGGRATRDTQYF.

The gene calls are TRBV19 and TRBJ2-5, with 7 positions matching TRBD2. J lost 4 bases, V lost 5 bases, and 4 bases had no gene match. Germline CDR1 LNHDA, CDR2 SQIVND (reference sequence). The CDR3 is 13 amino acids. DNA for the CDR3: TGTGCCAGTAGTTGGGGACTATCAGAGACCCAGTACTTC. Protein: CASSWGLSETQYF. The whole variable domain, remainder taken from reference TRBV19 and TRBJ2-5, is DGGITQSPKYLFRKEGQNVTLSCEQNLNHDAMYWYRQDPGQGLRLIYYSQIVNDFQKGDIAEGYSVSREKKESFPLTVTSAQKNPTAFYLCASSWGLSETQYFGPGTRLLVL.

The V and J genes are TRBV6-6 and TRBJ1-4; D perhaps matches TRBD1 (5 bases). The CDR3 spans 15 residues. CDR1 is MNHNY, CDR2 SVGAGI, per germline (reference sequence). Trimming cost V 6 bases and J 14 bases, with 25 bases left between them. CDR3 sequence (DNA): TGTGCCAGCAGGCCCGAACAGGCCCTCTCCAGGGTCCTGTTTTTT. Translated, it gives CASRPEQALSRVLFF.

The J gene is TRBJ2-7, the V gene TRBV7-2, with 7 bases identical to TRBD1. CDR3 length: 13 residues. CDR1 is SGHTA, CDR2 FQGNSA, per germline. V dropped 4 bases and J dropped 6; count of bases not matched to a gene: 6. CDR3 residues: CASSWGNRGEQYF. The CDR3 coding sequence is TGTGCCAGCAGCTGGGGGAACAGGGGCGAGCAGTACTTC.

CDR3 amino acids: CASTVSNYGYTF. CDR3 sequence (DNA): TGTGCCAGCACCGTATCTAACTATGGCTACACCTTC. The V call is TRBV6-1, the J call TRBJ1-2; D gene ambiguous. The ends were cut back, 7 bases at V and 0 bases at J, with 6 bases in the middle. This CDR3 comprises 12 residues. From germline, CDR1 is MNHNS and CDR2 SASEGT.

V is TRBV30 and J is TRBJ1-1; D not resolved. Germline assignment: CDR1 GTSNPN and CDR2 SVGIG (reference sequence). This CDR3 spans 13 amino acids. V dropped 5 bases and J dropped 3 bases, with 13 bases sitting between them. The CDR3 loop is CAWAGNRHTEAFF. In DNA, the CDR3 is TGTGCCTGGGCGGGGAATAGACACACTGAAGCTTTCTTT.

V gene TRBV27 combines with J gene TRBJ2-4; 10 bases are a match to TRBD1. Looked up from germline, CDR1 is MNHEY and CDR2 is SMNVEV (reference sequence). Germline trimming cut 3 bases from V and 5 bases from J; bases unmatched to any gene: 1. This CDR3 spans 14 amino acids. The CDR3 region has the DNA TGTGCCAGCAGTTTCGGACAGGGGGAAAACATTCAGTACTTC. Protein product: CASSFGQGENIQYF.

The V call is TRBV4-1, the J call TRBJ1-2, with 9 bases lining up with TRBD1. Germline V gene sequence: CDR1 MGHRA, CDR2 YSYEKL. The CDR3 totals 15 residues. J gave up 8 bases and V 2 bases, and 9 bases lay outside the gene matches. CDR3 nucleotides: TGCGCCAGCAGCCAATTCCTACAGGGGGCGCGGGGCTACACCTTC. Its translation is CASSQFLQGARGYTF.

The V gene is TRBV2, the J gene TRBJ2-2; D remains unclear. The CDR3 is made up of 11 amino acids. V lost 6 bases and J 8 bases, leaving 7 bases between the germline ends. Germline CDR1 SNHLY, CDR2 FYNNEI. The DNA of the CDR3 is TGTGCCAGCAGACTCGGAGGGGAGCTGTTTTTT. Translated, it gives CASRLGGELFF.

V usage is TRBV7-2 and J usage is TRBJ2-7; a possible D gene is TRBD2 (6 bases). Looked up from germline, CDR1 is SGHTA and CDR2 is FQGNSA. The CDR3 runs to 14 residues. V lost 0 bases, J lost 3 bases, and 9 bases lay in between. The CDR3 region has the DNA TGTGCCAGCAGCTTAGCCGGGGACTTCTACGAGCAGTACTTC. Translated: CASSLAGDFYEQYF.

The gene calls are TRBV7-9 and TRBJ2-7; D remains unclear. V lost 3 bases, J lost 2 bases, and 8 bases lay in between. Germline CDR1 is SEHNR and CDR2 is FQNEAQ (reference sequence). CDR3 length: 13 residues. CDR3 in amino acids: CASSFGGTYEQYF. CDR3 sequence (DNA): TGTGCCAGCAGCTTCGGCGGTACCTACGAGCAGTACTTC.

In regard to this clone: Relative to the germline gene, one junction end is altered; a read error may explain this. The CDR3 is CASNLLAGEQFF. DNA of the CDR3: TGTGCCAGCAACTTACTAGCCGGTGAGCAGTTCTTC. The V call is TRBV7-8, the J call TRBJ2-1; a possible D gene is TRBD2 (6 bases). The CDR3 loop spans 12 amino acids. In germline, CDR1 is SGHVS, CDR2 FQNEAQ.